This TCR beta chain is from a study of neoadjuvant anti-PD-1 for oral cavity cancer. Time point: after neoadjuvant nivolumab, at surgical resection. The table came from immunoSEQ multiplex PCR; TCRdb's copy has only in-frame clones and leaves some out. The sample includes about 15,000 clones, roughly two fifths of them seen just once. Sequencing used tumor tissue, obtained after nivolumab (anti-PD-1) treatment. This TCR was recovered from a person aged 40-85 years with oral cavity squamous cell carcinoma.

Here the CDR3 reads CASSPNPAGAEPNYGYTF. For the CDR3, the DNA is TGCGCCAGCAGCCCGAACCCGGCAGGGGCCGAACCTAACTATGGCTACACCTTC. J is TRBJ1-2 and V is TRBV4-1; maybe TRBD1 (6 bases). With 4 bases removed from V and 0 bases from J, the gap between germline ends came to 21 bases. This CDR3 contains 18 residues. Germline CDR1 and CDR2: MGHRA and YSYEKL.